This entry lists 9 T cell receptor beta chains sequenced from one sample in a study of blood T cell repertoires in COVID-19. Some clones are missing from TCRdb's copy, which holds only in-frame ones; the method was immunoSEQ multiplex PCR. The sample has a few hundred thousand clones, nearly 90% seen once; the top ten hold around 2.3%. Specimen: peripheral blood. These TCRs come from a woman aged 55-70 years with COVID-19, enrolled during active disease.

The chain recombines TRBV12-5 with TRBJ1-3, with unresolved D. Deletions cut 6 bases from V and 4 bases from J, with 7 bases between. CDR3 size: 12 residues. CDR1 and CDR2 from the germline V gene are LGHNT and FRNRAP. CDR3 amino acids: CASGLVGNTIYF. The CDR3 DNA reads as TGTGCTAGTGGCCTAGTAGGAAACACCATATATTTT.

The J gene is TRBJ1-4, the V gene TRBV19; D is unresolved. The CDR3 is made up of 14 amino acids. Germline loops: CDR1 LNHDA, CDR2 SQIVND (reference sequence). Trimming took off 5 bases at V and 4 bases at J, with 11 bases between the two ends. CDR3 nucleotides: TGTGCCAGTAGTGGCGGGAAACTTAATGAAAAACTGTTTTTT. This codes for CASSGGKLNEKLFF.

The chain combines TRBV5-4 with TRBJ1-6, with D perhaps TRBD1 (5 bases). Germline loops: CDR1 SGHNT, CDR2 YYREEE (reference sequence). This CDR3 is 16 amino acids long. Trimming removed 4 bases from V and 14 bases from J, with 25 bases in between. CDR3 DNA: TGTGCCAGCAGCCCCCTGCCAGGGTATGATTTATCGGCCCTCCACTTT. Its protein product is CASSPLPGYDLSALHF.

This clone was observed once. The chain recombines TRBV9 with TRBJ2-2; the match to TRBD1 covers 11 bases. CDR1 is SGDLS, CDR2 YYNGEE, per germline. The V segment lost 4 bases and the J segment 3 bases; nucleotides outside the gene matches: 5. This CDR3 has 16 residues. CDR3 DNA sequence: TGTGCCAGCAGCCCAAGGACAGGGGGCCACACCGGGGAGCTGTTTTTT. This encodes CASSPRTGGHTGELFF.

This clone is a singleton in its sample. This chain uses TRBV19 with TRBJ2-6; TRBD1 matches at 7 bases. J gave up 0 bases and V 4 bases, and 9 bases lay outside the gene matches. CDR1 is LNHDA and CDR2 is SQIVND in the germline V gene (reference sequence). This CDR3 region has 18 residues. CDR3 DNA sequence: TGTGCCAGTAGTACCAAGGGACAGCCTAGCTCTGGGGCCAACGTCCTGACTTTC. This gives the protein CASSTKGQPSSGANVLTF.

The chain links TRBV19 to TRBJ2-1; perhaps TRBD2 as D (5 bases). Trimming stripped 4 bases from V and 10 bases from J, with 8 bases between. The length of the CDR3 is 11 residues. The germline CDR1 and CDR2 sequences are LNHDA and SQIVND (reference sequence). The CDR3 DNA follows: TGTGCCAGTAGTACGGACTTAGAGCAGTTCTTC. Translated: CASSTDLEQFF. Full variable domain (outside the CDR3, taken from reference TRBV19 and TRBJ2-1): DGGITQSPKYLFRKEGQNVTLSCEQNLNHDAMYWYRQDPGQGLRLIYYSQIVNDFQKGDIAEGYSVSREKKESFPLTVTSAQKNPTAFYLCASSTDLEQFFGPGTRLTVL.

This rearrangement joins TRBV14 to TRBJ1-1; D is ambiguous. V was pared by 6 bases and J by 0 bases, with 11 bases between. CDR1 SGHDN and CDR2 FVKESK come from the germline V gene. The CDR3 has 14 amino acids. The CDR3: CASSKSLVNTEAFF. The CDR3, as DNA: TGTGCCAGCAGTAAGAGTTTAGTGAACACTGAAGCTTTCTTT. Supplemented by reference TRBV14 and TRBJ1-1, the full variable domain reads EAGVTQFPSHSVIEKGQTVTLRCDPISGHDNLYWYRRVMGKEIKFLLHFVKESKQDESGMPNNRFLAERTGGTYSTLKVQPAELEDSGVYFCASSKSLVNTEAFFGQGTRLTVV.

The chain uses TRBV18 and TRBJ1-1, with D possibly TRBD1 on 6 matching bases. The V end was cut by 2 bases, the J end by 3 bases, with 13 bases between. Germline V lookup: CDR1 KGHSH, CDR2 LQKENI. The CDR3 length is 15 residues. As DNA, the CDR3 is TGTGCCAGCTCACCAAGCAGGGGTCGTGACACTGAAGCTTTCTTT. This gives the protein CASSPSRGRDTEAFF.

The gene calls are TRBV20-1 and TRBJ1-4; 9 bases agree with TRBD1. The germline V gene has CDR1 DFQATT and CDR2 SNEGSKA (reference sequence). J lost 0 bases, V lost 3 bases, and 8 bases had no gene match. The CDR3 contains 17 residues. CDR3 nucleotides: TGCAGTGCTAGTTCACCGCGACAGGGGGCAACTAATGAAAAACTGTTTTTT. As protein: CSASSPRQGATNEKLFF.